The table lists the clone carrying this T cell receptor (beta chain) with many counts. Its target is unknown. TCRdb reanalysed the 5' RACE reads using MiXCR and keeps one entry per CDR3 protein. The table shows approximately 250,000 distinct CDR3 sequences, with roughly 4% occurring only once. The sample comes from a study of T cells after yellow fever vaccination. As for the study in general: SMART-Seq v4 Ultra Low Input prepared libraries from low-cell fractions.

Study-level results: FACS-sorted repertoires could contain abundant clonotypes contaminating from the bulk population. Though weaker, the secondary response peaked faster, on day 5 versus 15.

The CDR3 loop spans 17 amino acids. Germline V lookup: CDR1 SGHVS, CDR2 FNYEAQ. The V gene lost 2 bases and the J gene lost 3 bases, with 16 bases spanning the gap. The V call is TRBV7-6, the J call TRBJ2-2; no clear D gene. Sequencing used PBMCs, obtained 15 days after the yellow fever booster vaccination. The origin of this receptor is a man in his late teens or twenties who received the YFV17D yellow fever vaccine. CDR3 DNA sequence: TGTGCCAGCAGCTTAAGTGCGAGAAAGCCCGACACCGGGGAGCTGTTTTTT. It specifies CASSLSARKPDTGELFF. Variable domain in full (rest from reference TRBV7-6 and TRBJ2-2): GAGVSQSPRYKVTKRGQDVALRCDPISGHVSLYWYRQALGQGPEFLTYFNYEAQQDKSGLPNDRFSAERPEGSISTLTIQRTEQRDSAMYRCASSLSARKPDTGELFFGEGSRLTVL.